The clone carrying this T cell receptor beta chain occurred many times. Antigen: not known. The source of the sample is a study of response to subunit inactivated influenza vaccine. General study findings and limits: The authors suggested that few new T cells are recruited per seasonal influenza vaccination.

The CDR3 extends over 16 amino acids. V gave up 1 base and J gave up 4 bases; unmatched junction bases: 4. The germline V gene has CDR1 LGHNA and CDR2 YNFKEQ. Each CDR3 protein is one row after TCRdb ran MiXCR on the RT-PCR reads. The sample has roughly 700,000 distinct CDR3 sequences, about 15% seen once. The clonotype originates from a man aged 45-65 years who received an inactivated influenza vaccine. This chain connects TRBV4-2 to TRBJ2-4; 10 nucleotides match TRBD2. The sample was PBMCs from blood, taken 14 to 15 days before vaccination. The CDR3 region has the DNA TGTGCCAGCAGCCAAGTCCTAGCGGGGGAAAAAAACATTCAGTACTTC. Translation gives CASSQVLAGEKNIQYF.